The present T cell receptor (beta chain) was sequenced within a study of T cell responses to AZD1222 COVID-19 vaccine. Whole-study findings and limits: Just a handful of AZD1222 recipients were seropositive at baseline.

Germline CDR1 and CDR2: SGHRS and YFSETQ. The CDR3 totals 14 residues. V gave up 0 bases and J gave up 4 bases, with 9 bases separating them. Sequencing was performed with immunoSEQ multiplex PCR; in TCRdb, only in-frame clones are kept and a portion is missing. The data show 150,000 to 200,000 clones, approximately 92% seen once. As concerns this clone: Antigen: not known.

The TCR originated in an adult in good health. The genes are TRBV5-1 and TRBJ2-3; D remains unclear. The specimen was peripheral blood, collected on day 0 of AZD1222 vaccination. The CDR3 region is CASSLAVNPDTQYF. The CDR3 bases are TGCGCCAGCAGCTTGGCGGTAAATCCAGATACGCAGTATTTT.